This T cell receptor (beta chain) was recovered during a study of blood T cell repertoires in COVID-19. About the study: Material from acute and convalescent COVID-19 was sourced from the United States, Italy and Spain. PBMCs, B-cell-depleted T cells, or T cells provided the cDNA or gDNA that made up the material.

Authors' processing steps: By means of reference gene primer amplification, nucleated cell counts were estimated. Sequenced by immunoSEQ multiplex PCR; TCRdb stores in-frame clones only, minus some. The V and J calls and clone size come from that table; D and trimming were worked out from the DNA. The data contain under 150,000 clones, 85% of them singletons. With 3 bases clipped from V and 5 bases from J, the junction kept 13 bases outside the gene matches. The CDR3 is made up of 18 amino acids. Germline values: CDR1 KGHSH, CDR2 LQKENI. The clonotype originates from a human donor in a cohort sampled during active COVID-19. The material sequenced was peripheral blood. The V gene is TRBV18, the J gene TRBJ1-3, with TRBD1 matching over 10 bases. The CDR3, as DNA: TGTGCCAGCTCACCTACTACCCCGGGACAGGGGAATCGAAACACCATATATTTT. Its protein product is CASSPTTPGQGNRNTIYF. The full variable domain, in which reference TRBV18 and TRBJ1-3 provide the parts outside the CDR3, is NAGVMQNPRHLVRRRGQEARLRCSPMKGHSHVYWYRQLPEEGLKFMVYLQKENIIDESGMPKERFSAEFPKEGPSILRIQQVVRGDSAAYFCASSPTTPGQGNRNTIYFGEGSWLTVV.